The clone carrying this T cell receptor beta chain was observed at least ten times. These data come from a study of T cells in Graves' hyperthyroidism and ophthalmopathy. Study background: Blood was drawn when the patient was first diagnosed and still untreated.

Amplification of TCR beta CDR3 regions was performed using RNA transcripts as template. HTBI primers were used for first-round RT-PCR of the TCR CDR3. Each CDR3 protein gets one entry after TCRdb re-called the multiplex PCR reads with MiXCR. The sample consists of some 250,000 distinct CDR3 sequences, about 14% of them appearing once. V was trimmed by 7 bases and J by 4 bases, leaving 18 bases between them. In germline, CDR1 is LNHDA, CDR2 SQIVND (reference sequence). The CDR3 runs to 15 residues. This rearrangement joins TRBV19 to TRBJ2-3, with D unresolved. The sequenced sample was blood. This sequence was found in a woman between 40 and 55 years old with Graves' hyperthyroidism that later progressed to Graves' ophthalmopathy. The CDR3 sequence is CASKRIRSGADTQYF. CDR3 in DNA: TGTGCCAGTAAACGCATCCGTTCCGGCGCAGATACGCAGTATTTT.